Each of the 16 T cell receptor beta chains below was sequenced from the same sample in a study of regulatory T cells in long-lasting Graves disease. TCR beta libraries were built with iRepertoire HTBI primers and Arm-PCR of CDR3 regions. MiXCR, applied by TCRdb to the multiplex PCR reads, yields one record per CDR3 protein. Here the sample spans under 800,000 distinct CDR3 sequences, approximately 15% being singletons. Time point described: newly diagnosed GD, antithyroid drugs for less than 3 months. From RNA extracted from PBMCs, the TCR library was made. This sample also belongs to another study, concerning T cells in Graves' hyperthyroidism and ophthalmopathy.

This specimen consisted of peripheral blood mononuclear cells (PBMCs), obtained at new diagnosis, from a patient treated with antithyroid drugs. The source of these receptors is a young woman with Graves disease.

This clonotype has ten or more counts. This chain links TRBV2 with TRBJ2-7; 12 bases are a match to TRBD1. V lost 6 bases and J lost 5; bases outside the gene matches: 11. CDR1 is SNHLY, CDR2 FYNNEI, per germline. CDR3 length: 16 residues. CDR3 in amino acids: CASRAGTGGPQHEQYF. CDR3 in DNA: TGTGCCAGCAGAGCCGGGACAGGGGGCCCCCAGCACGAGCAGTACTTC.

This clonotype showed up just a few times. The chain joins TRBV4-1 to TRBJ2-7; a weak D match, TRBD2 (6 bases). The V end was cut by 0 bases, the J end by 2 bases, with 17 bases between. Germline CDR1 and CDR2: MGHRA and YSYEKL. The CDR3 length is 17 residues. The CDR3 bases are TGCGCCAGCAGCCAAGATCTACCGCGCGGGGTGACCTACGAGCAGTACTTC. Translated, it gives CASSQDLPRGVTYEQYF.

In this sample, this clonotype turned up many times. The CDR3 region is CATSSLLAGVGYF. Here the CDR3 DNA reads TGTGCCACCAGCAGCCTACTAGCGGGAGTCGGGTATTTT. V and J are TRBV15 and TRBJ2-3; 11 bases are a match to TRBD2. V lost 3 bases to trimming and J lost 14 bases; unmatched junction nucleotides: 7. CDR1 and CDR2 (germline): LNHNV, YYDKDF (reference sequence). The CDR3 totals 13 residues.

CDR3 amino acids: CASTLGANVLTF. The CDR3 DNA follows: TGCGCCAGCACCCTGGGGGCCAACGTCCTGACTTTC. This chain connects TRBV5-1 to TRBJ2-6, with no clear D. The CDR3 spans 12 residues. V was trimmed by 6 bases and J by 4 bases, leaving 5 bases between them. Germline assignment: CDR1 SGHRS and CDR2 YFSETQ.

The chain couples TRBV20-1 to TRBJ2-3; 7 positions agree with TRBD2. The germline CDR1 and CDR2 sequences are DFQATT and SNEGSKA (reference sequence). J gave up 0 bases and V 4 bases, and 7 bases lay outside the gene matches. The CDR3 has 15 amino acids. The CDR3 DNA reads TGCAGTGCTAACGAGCGGACTAGTAGCACAGATACGCAGTATTTT. Its translation is CSANERTSSTDTQYF.

The chain joins TRBV30 to TRBJ2-7; 7 bases are shared with TRBD2. The CDR3 is 13 amino acids. V shed 1 base, J shed 2 bases, and the junction held 2 bases outside the gene matches. From germline, CDR1 is GTSNPN and CDR2 SVGIG (reference sequence). The DNA of the CDR3 is TGTGCCTGGAGTGGGCTAGCGGCCTACGAGCAGTACTTC. As protein: CAWSGLAAYEQYF.

This clonotype was seen ten or more times. The J gene is TRBJ2-7, the V gene TRBV28, with 8 bases aligning to TRBD1. V dropped 6 bases and J dropped 7; count of bases not matched to a gene: 14. The V gene's germline CDR1 is MDHEN and CDR2 SYDVKM. The CDR3 contains 15 residues. In nucleotides, the CDR3 is TGTGCCAGCAGCCGAAACCCTCCCAGGGGGCGAGAGCAGTACTTC. Protein: CASSRNPPRGREQYF.

This clonotype was observed a few times. The chain carries TRBV5-5 and TRBJ1-1; D unclear. In germline, CDR1 is SGHKS, CDR2 YYEKEE (reference sequence). CDR3 length: 14 residues. Trimming took 1 base from V and 0 from J, leaving 7 bases between them. The chain's CDR3 is CASSLQRMNTEAFF. The CDR3, as DNA: TGTGCCAGCAGCTTGCAGAGGATGAACACTGAAGCTTTCTTT.

The chain has TRBV5-1 and TRBJ2-2; TRBD2 aligns across 10 bases. Unmatched junction bases numbered 3, after V lost 2 bases and J lost 2 bases. Germline V gene sequence: CDR1 SGHRS, CDR2 YFSETQ. This CDR3 is 16 amino acids long. CDR3 sequence (DNA): TGCGCCAGCAGCTTCCTAGCGGGGGCCAACACCGGGGAGCTGTTTTTT. It specifies CASSFLAGANTGELFF.

This clonotype was counted between two and nine times. The genes are TRBV28 and TRBJ1-4, with D perhaps TRBD1 (6 bases). This CDR3 region has 14 residues. V lost 5 bases, J lost 6 bases, and 13 bases lay in between. Germline CDR1 reads MDHEN; CDR2 reads SYDVKM. The CDR3 reads CASSTGTLYEKLFF. The CDR3 nucleotides read TGTGCCAGCAGTACCGGGACACTATATGAAAAACTGTTTTTT.

At least ten counts were recorded for this clonotype. The chain employs TRBV28 and TRBJ2-7; 9 positions agree with TRBD1. Trimming took 5 bases from V and 5 from J; bases not matched to a gene: 10. The germline CDR1 and CDR2 sequences are MDHEN and SYDVKM. CDR3 length: 15 residues. This chain's CDR3 is CASSLDGQGTNEQYF. Here the CDR3 DNA reads TGTGCCAGCAGTCTAGACGGACAGGGGACCAACGAGCAGTACTTC.

This clonotype appeared many times. V gene TRBV5-6 combines with J gene TRBJ2-5; 12 bases agree with TRBD2. J lost 4 bases, V lost 5 bases, and 12 bases had no gene match. In germline, CDR1 is SGHDT, CDR2 YYEEEE. This CDR3 contains 17 residues. The CDR3 DNA reads TGTGCCAGCAGAAGACTAGCGGGAGAGCTTTTCGGAGAGACCCAGTACTTC. Protein sequence: CASRRLAGELFGETQYF. The full variable domain, rest sourced from reference TRBV5-6 and TRBJ2-5, is DAGVTQSPTHLIKTRGQQVTLRCSPKSGHDTVSWYQQALGQGPQFIFQYYEEEERQRGNFPDRFSGHQFPNYSSELNVNALLLGDSALYLCASRRLAGELFGETQYFGPGTRLLVL.

This clonotype has at least ten counts. CDR3 sequence: CASSAGQVIADTQYF. CDR3 DNA sequence: TGCGCCAGCAGTGCGGGACAGGTCATCGCAGATACGCAGTATTTT. V usage is TRBV10-1 and J usage is TRBJ2-3, with 8 bases matching TRBD1. V was clipped by 4 bases and J by 4 bases; unmatched bases: 7. The CDR3 extends over 15 amino acids. The germline V gene encodes CDR1 WNHNN and CDR2 SYGVQD (reference sequence).

The chain carries TRBV20-1 and TRBJ1-6; D remains ambiguous. The germline V gene encodes CDR1 DFQATT and CDR2 SNEGSKA (reference sequence). The CDR3 covers 13 residues. Trimming pared 6 bases from V and 8 bases from J, leaving 14 bases between. DNA of the CDR3: TGCAGTGCCCTGGCGGCAAATGATTCACCCCTCCACTTT. Its translation is CSALAANDSPLHF.

This clonotype has ten or more counts. At one end the junction does not follow the germline gene, possibly because of a read error. V is TRBV3-1 and J is TRBJ2-1, with 7 positions matching TRBD1. Germline V gene lookup returns CDR1 LGHDT and CDR2 YNNKEL (reference sequence). This CDR3 contains 12 residues. The CDR3 nucleotides read TGTGCCAGCAGCCAAGGAGACAGGGTTTTAGTCTTC. It codes for CASSQGDRVLVF.

This clonotype has a count of ten or more. The gene calls are TRBV28 and TRBJ1-5, with D maybe TRBD1 (5 bases). CDR3 length: 15 residues. Germline V gene sequence: CDR1 MDHEN, CDR2 SYDVKM. The V and J ends lost 2 bases and 4 bases respectively, with 12 bases between them. CDR3 region: CASSLGDGRNQPQHF. The CDR3 nucleotides read TGTGCCAGCAGTTTAGGGGACGGTAGAAATCAGCCCCAGCATTTT.